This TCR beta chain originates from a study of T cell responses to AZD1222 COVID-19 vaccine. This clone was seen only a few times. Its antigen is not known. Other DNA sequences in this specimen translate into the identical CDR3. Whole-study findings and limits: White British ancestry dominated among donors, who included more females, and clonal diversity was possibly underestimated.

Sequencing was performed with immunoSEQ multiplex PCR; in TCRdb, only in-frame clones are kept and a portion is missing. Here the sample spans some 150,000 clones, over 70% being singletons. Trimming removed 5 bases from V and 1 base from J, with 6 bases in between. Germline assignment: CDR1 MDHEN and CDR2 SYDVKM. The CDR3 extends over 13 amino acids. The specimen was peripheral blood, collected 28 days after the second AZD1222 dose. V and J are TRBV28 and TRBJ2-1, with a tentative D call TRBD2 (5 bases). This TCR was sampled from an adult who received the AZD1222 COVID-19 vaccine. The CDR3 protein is CASSPGSYNEQFF. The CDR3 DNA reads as TGTGCCAGCAGTCCGGGATCCTACAATGAGCAGTTCTTC.